A selection of T cell receptor beta chains follows, all from one sample in a study of vaccination and CD4 T cells after COVID-19. TCRdb called the PCR reads again in MiXCR, with one record for every CDR3 protein. The sample has fewer than 15,000 distinct CDR3 sequences, more than 45% seen once. These TCRs' antigens remain unknown. Sequencing was performed on CD4+ T cells from blood, cultured in vitro. The receptors shown here come from a human donor who had recovered from COVID-19. CDR3s leave out the opening cysteine and the closing phenylalanine or tryptophan. Each record gives: clone size, CDR3 length, V gene, J gene, CDR3 protein. Expanded clones get a size class; other rows say once, few or many, or leave the size out.

clone_size: few; cdr3_length: 11; v_call: TRBV28; j_call: TRBJ1-2; cdr3_aa: ASSPGKAYGYT
clone_size: once; cdr3_length: 14; v_call: TRBV4-3; j_call: TRBJ2-3; cdr3_aa: ASSQGAGTSTDTQY
clone_size: .; cdr3_length: 11; v_call: TRBV19; j_call: TRBJ2-5; cdr3_aa: ASKTTRGGTQY
clone_size: .; cdr3_length: 12; v_call: TRBV2; j_call: TRBJ1-5; cdr3_aa: ASRGTLDNQPQH
clone_size: .; cdr3_length: 12; v_call: TRBV20-1; j_call: TRBJ2-3; cdr3_aa: SANGATEKDTQY
clone_size: few; cdr3_length: 15; v_call: TRBV11-3; j_call: TRBJ2-5; cdr3_aa: ASSPRRGGDYRETQY
clone_size: .; cdr3_length: 14; v_call: TRBV5-1; j_call: TRBJ2-2; cdr3_aa: ASSPRTGGSTGELF
clone_size: .; cdr3_length: 15; v_call: TRBV4-1; j_call: TRBJ2-4; cdr3_aa: ASSQETATGAKNIQY
clone_size: few; cdr3_length: 15; v_call: TRBV5-1; j_call: TRBJ2-5; cdr3_aa: ASSPGTSGGGTETQY
clone_size: .; cdr3_length: 13; v_call: TRBV30; j_call: TRBJ1-2; cdr3_aa: AWGEQDRRFYGYT
clone_size: few; cdr3_length: 13; v_call: TRBV15; j_call: TRBJ2-7; cdr3_aa: ATSRGPADSYEQY
clone_size: few; cdr3_length: 16; v_call: TRBV27; j_call: TRBJ2-3; cdr3_aa: ASSFRTGPTLSTDTQY
clone_size: few; cdr3_length: 13; v_call: TRBV24-1; j_call: TRBJ2-3; cdr3_aa: ATSEAGTGTDTQY
clone_size: .; cdr3_length: 10; v_call: TRBV24-1; j_call: TRBJ1-4; cdr3_aa: ATSEADEKLF
clone_size: .; cdr3_length: 13; v_call: TRBV27; j_call: TRBJ2-5; cdr3_aa: ASSPYNRGRETQY
clone_size: .; cdr3_length: 12; v_call: TRBV6-1; j_call: TRBJ1-4; cdr3_aa: ASSFRVTNEKLF
clone_size: .; cdr3_length: 10; v_call: TRBV5-1; j_call: TRBJ2-7; cdr3_aa: ASSRQGSEQY
clone_size: few; cdr3_length: 14; v_call: TRBV20-1; j_call: TRBJ1-5; cdr3_aa: SARNPLGATHQPQH
clone_size: .; cdr3_length: 10; v_call: TRBV28; j_call: TRBJ1-6; cdr3_aa: ASSEQNSPLH
clone_size: few; cdr3_length: 12; v_call: TRBV24-1; j_call: TRBJ1-4; cdr3_aa: ATSRAGTNEKLF
clone_size: few; cdr3_length: 15; v_call: TRBV20-1; j_call: TRBJ1-1; cdr3_aa: SARGGRGHDLNTEAF
clone_size: .; cdr3_length: 10; v_call: TRBV5-1; j_call: TRBJ2-5; cdr3_aa: ASSPERQGQY
clone_size: .; cdr3_length: 13; v_call: TRBV5-4; j_call: TRBJ2-5; cdr3_aa: ASSLPTGGIETQY
clone_size: .; cdr3_length: 14; v_call: TRBV4-2; j_call: TRBJ2-2; cdr3_aa: ASSSRTETNTGELF
clone_size: .; cdr3_length: 14; v_call: TRBV7-8; j_call: TRBJ2-7; cdr3_aa: ASSLATQGARGEQY
clone_size: .; cdr3_length: 17; v_call: TRBV19; j_call: TRBJ1-2; cdr3_aa: ASSQDIQSTRVYGYGYT
clone_size: .; cdr3_length: 10; v_call: TRBV25-1; j_call: TRBJ2-3; cdr3_aa: ASRAGTDTQY
clone_size: .; cdr3_length: 12; v_call: TRBV5-1; j_call: TRBJ1-1; cdr3_aa: ASSAPSGATGSF
clone_size: .; cdr3_length: 12; v_call: TRBV6-5; j_call: TRBJ2-3; cdr3_aa: ASSLGGTTDTQY
clone_size: .; cdr3_length: 13; v_call: TRBV27; j_call: TRBJ2-3; cdr3_aa: ASSDPSKGTDTQY
clone_size: .; cdr3_length: 12; v_call: TRBV28; j_call: TRBJ1-2; cdr3_aa: ASSLWESNYGYT
clone_size: .; cdr3_length: 14; v_call: TRBV28; j_call: TRBJ1-3; cdr3_aa: ASTPPGERSGNTIY
clone_size: few; cdr3_length: 17; v_call: TRBV20-1; j_call: TRBJ1-5; cdr3_aa: SAENRRGVGFLGNQPQH
clone_size: few; cdr3_length: 14; v_call: TRBV2; j_call: TRBJ2-5; cdr3_aa: ASSPSGGNPQETQY
clone_size: .; cdr3_length: 12; v_call: TRBV20-1; j_call: TRBJ1-6; cdr3_aa: GSTRSSYNSPLH
clone_size: .; cdr3_length: 14; v_call: TRBV9; j_call: TRBJ2-7; cdr3_aa: ASSGSLSSVPREQY
clone_size: .; cdr3_length: 13; v_call: TRBV7-2; j_call: TRBJ2-1; cdr3_aa: ASSTRTRASQEQF
clone_size: .; cdr3_length: 11; v_call: TRBV7-8; j_call: TRBJ2-7; cdr3_aa: ASSSGSSYEQY
clone_size: .; cdr3_length: 11; v_call: TRBV7-2; j_call: TRBJ2-1; cdr3_aa: ASSLDRYNEQF
clone_size: hyperexpanded; cdr3_length: 10; v_call: TRBV30; j_call: TRBJ1-2; cdr3_aa: AGRQGGIGNT
clone_size: few; cdr3_length: 11; v_call: TRBV7-9; j_call: TRBJ2-7; cdr3_aa: ASSVQVTYEQY
clone_size: .; cdr3_length: 13; v_call: TRBV6-5; j_call: TRBJ1-2; cdr3_aa: ASSYGRGGNYGYT
clone_size: .; cdr3_length: 12; v_call: TRBV12-3/TRBV12-4; j_call: TRBJ1-2; cdr3_aa: ASRWTGGSRGYT
clone_size: .; cdr3_length: 13; v_call: TRBV29-1; j_call: TRBJ2-1; cdr3_aa: SVGEGRWRGNEQF
clone_size: .; cdr3_length: 12; v_call: TRBV7-2; j_call: TRBJ2-7; cdr3_aa: ASSRGVAGGPQG
clone_size: few; cdr3_length: 13; v_call: TRBV12-3/TRBV12-4; j_call: TRBJ1-5; cdr3_aa: ASSSTGERLQPQH
clone_size: .; cdr3_length: 14; v_call: TRBV5-4; j_call: TRBJ2-6; cdr3_aa: ASSLAGGSGANVLT
clone_size: .; cdr3_length: 12; v_call: TRBV21-1; j_call: TRBJ2-7; cdr3_aa: ASTGGTGGHEQY
clone_size: .; cdr3_length: 13; v_call: TRBV2; j_call: TRBJ1-2; cdr3_aa: ASRYRDPVAYGYT
clone_size: .; cdr3_length: 12; v_call: TRBV15; j_call: TRBJ1-5; cdr3_aa: ATSGGSSNQPQH
clone_size: .; cdr3_length: 13; v_call: TRBV5-4; j_call: TRBJ1-2; cdr3_aa: ASSFQTGLGYGYT
clone_size: few; cdr3_length: 13; v_call: TRBV5-4; j_call: TRBJ2-7; cdr3_aa: ASSLGTSVTYEQY
clone_size: .; cdr3_length: 12; v_call: TRBV19; j_call: TRBJ1-5; cdr3_aa: ATGTGEGLQPQH
clone_size: .; cdr3_length: 14; v_call: TRBV25-1; j_call: TRBJ1-5; cdr3_aa: ASSERGGPSNQPQH